This TCR beta chain appears in the sequencing data of a study of T cell responses to AZD1222 COVID-19 vaccine. The assay was immunoSEQ multiplex PCR, and TCRdb's table has in-frame clones only and misses some. Counted here are approximately 170,000 clones, under 95% occurring once; the ten biggest clones make up about 4.5%. Germline V gene data show CDR1 as MGHRA and CDR2 as YSYEKL. After removal of 5 bases from V and 3 bases from J, the junction contained 6 bases not matched to a gene. The CDR3 loop spans 14 amino acids. The V gene is TRBV4-1, the J gene TRBJ2-5; 7 bases line up with TRBD1. Sequencing was performed on peripheral blood, taken on day 0 of AZD1222 vaccination. This TCR was recovered from an adult in good health. CDR3 sequence reads: CASSGTQGEETQYF. CDR3 in DNA: TGCGCCAGCAGCGGGACCCAGGGGGAAGAGACCCAGTACTTC.